The 21 T cell receptor beta chains below come from one sample, sequenced in a study of blood T cell repertoires in COVID-19. Method: immunoSEQ multiplex PCR; TCRdb's copy keeps in-frame clones and lacks some. The sample lists 200,000 or so clones, around 86% seen once, with more than 2.5% in the top ten. Input material: peripheral blood. The receptors shown here come from a man aged 55 to 70 with acute or convalescent COVID-19.

The chain has TRBV3-1 (or the pseudogene TRBV3-2) and TRBJ2-3, with 9 bases matching TRBD1. Germline V gene lookup returns CDR1 LGHDT and CDR2 YNNKEL (reference sequence). The length of the CDR3 is 13 residues. J lost 4 bases, V lost 6 bases, and 2 bases had no gene match. DNA for the CDR3: TGTGCCAGCAGGGGACAGGGCCCAGATACGCAGTATTTT. As protein: CASRGQGPDTQYF.

The V gene is TRBV12-5, the J gene TRBJ2-7; possible D gene TRBD1, 6 bases. Germline V gene lookup returns CDR1 LGHNT and CDR2 FRNRAP. This CDR3 has 13 amino acids. V was clipped by 0 bases and J by 8 bases, with 11 bases between them. The CDR3 DNA is TGTGCTAGTGGTTTGGTAAACAGGGAACAGCAGTACTTC. This codes for CASGLVNREQQYF.

The chain combines TRBV5-4 with TRBJ1-4, with a possible D match to TRBD1 (5 bases). V lost 4 bases, J lost 5 bases, and 15 bases lay in between. Germline V gene data show CDR1 as SGHNT and CDR2 as YYREEE (reference sequence). The CDR3 is 15 residues long. The CDR3 here is CASSDVGRGNEKLFF. Here the CDR3 DNA reads TGTGCCAGCAGCGACGTGGGTAGGGGAAATGAAAAACTGTTTTTT.

V gene TRBV18 combines with J gene TRBJ1-5, with 12 bases lining up with TRBD1. CDR1 and CDR2 from the germline V gene are KGHSH and LQKENI. After removal of 9 bases from V and 12 bases from J, the junction contained 9 bases not matched to a gene. The CDR3 totals 13 residues. The CDR3 spells CASSGQGAQDQHF. DNA for the CDR3: TGTGCCAGTTCGGGACAGGGGGCTCAGGACCAGCATTTT.

The rearrangement uses TRBV28 and TRBJ1-3; possibly TRBD1 for D (5 bases). The germline V gene has CDR1 MDHEN and CDR2 SYDVKM. The CDR3 is 16 residues long. Trimming stripped 2 bases from V and 4 bases from J, with 15 bases between. This CDR3 reads CASSLGNSGNGNTIYF. In DNA form, the CDR3 reads TGTGCCAGCAGTTTAGGGAATTCAGGGAACGGAAACACCATATATTTT.

The rearrangement links TRBV11-3 to TRBJ2-1; TRBD2 is a possible D gene (7 bases). The V gene's germline CDR1 is SGHNT and CDR2 YENEEA. Trimming removed 5 bases from V and 7 bases from J, with 12 bases in between. The CDR3 totals 13 residues. CDR3 amino acids: CASSGKGGNEQFF. In DNA form, the CDR3 reads TGTGCCAGCAGCGGGAAGGGGGGGAATGAGCAGTTCTTC. The complete variable domain, with remaining parts taken from reference TRBV11-3 and TRBJ2-1, reads EAGVVQSPRYKIIEKKQPVAFWCNPISGHNTLYWYLQNLGQGPELLIRYENEEAVDDSQLPKDRFSAERLKGVDSTLKIQPAELGDSAVYLCASSGKGGNEQFFGPGTRLTVL.

This chain uses TRBV7-2 with TRBJ2-5, with 12 bases fitting TRBD2. V dropped 2 bases and J dropped 4; count of bases not matched to a gene: 11. This CDR3 has 18 amino acids. The V gene's germline CDR1 is SGHTA and CDR2 FQGNSA. The CDR3, as DNA: TGTGCCAGCAGCTTAATGGTGTCTAGCGGGGGGGCCTCAGAGACCCAGTACTTC. This encodes CASSLMVSSGGASETQYF.

The chain has TRBV9 and TRBJ2-7, with 7 bases fitting TRBD1. Losses at the gene ends were 1 base for V and 6 bases for J; bases not matched to a gene: 7. This CDR3 contains 14 residues. Germline CDR1 reads SGDLS; CDR2 reads YYNGEE. DNA for the CDR3: TGTGCCAGCAGCGTATCAGGGGGTAACGGCGAGCAGTACTTC. Translating it yields CASSVSGGNGEQYF. Drawing the rest from reference TRBV9 and TRBJ2-7, the complete variable domain is DSGVTQTPKHLITATGQRVTLRCSPRSGDLSVYWYQQSLDQGLQFLIQYYNGEERAKGNILERFSAQQFPDLHSELNLSSLELGDSALYFCASSVSGGNGEQYFGPGTRLTVT.

The J gene is TRBJ1-4, the V gene TRBV6-5; D is perhaps TRBD1 (6 bases). This CDR3 has 13 amino acids. Germline CDR1 is MNHEY and CDR2 is SVGAGI. The germline V and J ends were trimmed by 6 bases and 4 bases, with 9 bases remaining between them. As DNA, the CDR3 is TGTGCCAGCAGCCGGACAGTTAATGAAAAACTGTTTTTT. This encodes CASSRTVNEKLFF.

The chain employs TRBV19 and TRBJ2-5; 8 nucleotides line up with TRBD2. CDR3 length: 14 residues. From germline, CDR1 is LNHDA and CDR2 SQIVND (reference sequence). Trimming at V came to 7 bases and at J to 5 bases, leaving 9 bases not matched to a gene. The CDR3 loop reads CASNSGGTGETQYF. CDR3 coding DNA: TGTGCCAGTAATTCGGGGGGGACCGGGGAGACCCAGTACTTC. The entire variable domain, with the rest obtained from reference TRBV19 and TRBJ2-5, is as follows: DGGITQSPKYLFRKEGQNVTLSCEQNLNHDAMYWYRQDPGQGLRLIYYSQIVNDFQKGDIAEGYSVSREKKESFPLTVTSAQKNPTAFYLCASNSGGTGETQYFGPGTRLLVL.

The chain recombines TRBV11-2 with TRBJ2-3; 11 nucleotides agree with TRBD2. The germline V gene encodes CDR1 SGHAT and CDR2 FQNNGV. CDR3 length equals 17 residues. Germline trimming cut 1 base from V and 6 bases from J; bases unmatched to any gene: 9. This CDR3 reads CASSLGLASGGRDTQYF. CDR3 nucleotide sequence: TGTGCCAGCAGCTTAGGTTTGGCTAGCGGGGGGCGTGATACGCAGTATTTT.

The CDR3 bases are TGTGCCAGCAGCTTAGTGGACCAGGGGGCTGGGGCCAACGTCCTGACTTTC. It encodes CASSLVDQGAGANVLTF. The rearrangement joins TRBV7-2 to TRBJ2-6; TRBD1 matches at 7 bases. The V and J ends lost 1 base and 2 bases, in that order; junction bases with no gene match: 5. The V gene's germline CDR1 is SGHTA and CDR2 FQGNSA. The CDR3 consists of 17 residues.

This chain connects TRBV19 to TRBJ1-4; 7 bases are shared with TRBD1. The V gene's germline CDR1 is LNHDA and CDR2 SQIVND (reference sequence). The V gene end was trimmed by 3 bases and the J gene end by 7 bases; junction bases not matched to a gene: 8. This CDR3 spans 15 amino acids. CDR3 sequence (DNA): TGTGCCAGTAGTATGGCACAGGGGACCGGTGAAAAACTGTTTTTT. This codes for CASSMAQGTGEKLFF.

This clone has just a few counts. This chain uses TRBV5-1 with TRBJ2-5; D perhaps matches TRBD2 (5 bases). Trimming removed 2 bases at V and 5 bases at J, with 16 bases between. The CDR3 totals 15 residues. The V gene's germline CDR1 is SGHRS and CDR2 YFSETQ. The CDR3 sequence is CASSFAGGRDETQYF. The CDR3 DNA is TGCGCCAGCAGCTTCGCGGGCGGTAGGGATGAGACCCAGTACTTC.

This rearrangement joins TRBV5-1 to TRBJ2-5; weak D call: TRBD1 (5 bases). The CDR3 contains 15 residues. Looked up from germline, CDR1 is SGHRS and CDR2 is YFSETQ. V dropped 4 bases and J dropped 1 base, with 14 bases sitting between them. The CDR3 DNA reads TGCGCCAGCAGCCAATCGACAGTCCCCCAAGAGACCCAGTACTTC. Amino acid sequence: CASSQSTVPQETQYF.

In its sample, this clone was seen a few times. This sequence joins TRBV2 and TRBJ1-2; no clear D. There are 12 residues in the CDR3. Per germline, CDR1 SNHLY and CDR2 FYNNEI. Trimming took off 1 base at V and 9 bases at J, with 9 bases between the two ends. The CDR3 DNA follows: TGTGCCAGCAGTGAAGTCCGGTTGAGCTACACCTTC. Its protein product is CASSEVRLSYTF.

The chain employs TRBV5-4 and TRBJ2-3, with TRBD1 identical over 9 bases. The J segment lost 5 bases and the V segment lost 1 base, leaving 2 bases of the junction unmatched. The CDR3 is made up of 14 amino acids. Germline V gives CDR1 SGHNT, CDR2 YYREEE (reference sequence). DNA for the CDR3: TGTGCCAGCAGCTTGAGGGACAGGGAAGATACGCAGTATTTT. Translated, it gives CASSLRDREDTQYF.

In this sample, this clone turned up once. The rearrangement links TRBV12-5 to TRBJ2-7, with D possibly matching TRBD1 (6 bases). V was shortened by 0 bases and J by 6 bases, with 18 bases between the two germline ends. The CDR3 is made up of 16 amino acids. The germline V gene has CDR1 LGHNT and CDR2 FRNRAP. Written as DNA, the CDR3 is TGTGCTAGTGGTTTGGTAATTTCAGGGGAAGGCTTCGAGCAGTACTTC. This codes for CASGLVISGEGFEQYF.

This sequence joins TRBV5-8 and TRBJ1-2; TRBD1 matches at 8 bases. Germline CDR1 SGHTS, CDR2 YDEGEE. This CDR3 is 15 amino acids long. V lost 4 bases to trimming and J lost 3 bases; unmatched junction nucleotides: 8. The CDR3 DNA reads as TGTGCCAGCAGCCCAGACAGGGGCGGTGACTATGGCTACACCTTC. Protein product: CASSPDRGGDYGYTF.

The chain recombines TRBV2 with TRBJ1-1, with a possible D match to TRBD1 (6 bases). Trimming left V 4 bases short and J 2 bases short, with 11 bases between. Germline V gene lookup returns CDR1 SNHLY and CDR2 FYNNEI. This CDR3 has 14 amino acids. The CDR3: CASSGGRGNTEAFF. In DNA, the CDR3 is TGTGCCAGCAGTGGAGGCAGGGGTAACACTGAAGCTTTCTTT. The whole variable domain, filled in from reference TRBV2 and TRBJ1-1, reads EPEVTQTPSHQVTQMGQEVILRCVPISNHLYFYWYRQILGQKVEFLVSFYNNEISEKSEIFDDQFSVERPDGSNFTLKIRSTKLEDSAMYFCASSGGRGNTEAFFGQGTRLTVV.

For this clone: Other nucleotide sequences from this sample produce the same CDR3. The V call is TRBV28, the J call TRBJ1-2, with D maybe TRBD1 (5 bases). From germline, CDR1 is MDHEN and CDR2 SYDVKM. With 1 base removed from V and 2 bases from J, the gap between germline ends came to 5 bases. CDR3 length: 13 residues. This CDR3 is CASSLSGNYGYTF. CDR3 nucleotide sequence: TGTGCCAGCAGTTTATCAGGGAACTATGGCTACACCTTC.